This T cell receptor (beta chain) emerged from a study of cytomegalovirus exposure and HLA in healthy donors. Study-level points and caveats: Further analysis was carried out later, and it showed several of the most significant clusters appearing linked to common viral pathogens.

The germline V gene has CDR1 SEHNR and CDR2 FQNEAQ (reference sequence). The CDR3 is made up of 13 amino acids. The V segment lost 5 bases and the J segment 4 bases; nucleotides outside the gene matches: 2. As regards this clone: Its antigen is not known.

The PCR made use of 60 Vbeta and 13 Jbeta primers. Profiling relied on immunoSEQ multiplex PCR, and the TCRdb table lists in-frame clones only, not all of them. The data show 200,000 to 250,000 clones, with over 65% seen just once and 0.55% to 0.75% held by the top ten. The sample consisted of PBMCs. This TCR derives from a man between 18 and 35 years old in good health and CMV-seronegative. The chain combines TRBV7-9 with TRBJ2-3; 8 bases line up with TRBD1. Here the CDR3 DNA reads TGTGCCAGCAGCATACAGGGGGCAGATACGCAGTATTTT. Translated: CASSIQGADTQYF.